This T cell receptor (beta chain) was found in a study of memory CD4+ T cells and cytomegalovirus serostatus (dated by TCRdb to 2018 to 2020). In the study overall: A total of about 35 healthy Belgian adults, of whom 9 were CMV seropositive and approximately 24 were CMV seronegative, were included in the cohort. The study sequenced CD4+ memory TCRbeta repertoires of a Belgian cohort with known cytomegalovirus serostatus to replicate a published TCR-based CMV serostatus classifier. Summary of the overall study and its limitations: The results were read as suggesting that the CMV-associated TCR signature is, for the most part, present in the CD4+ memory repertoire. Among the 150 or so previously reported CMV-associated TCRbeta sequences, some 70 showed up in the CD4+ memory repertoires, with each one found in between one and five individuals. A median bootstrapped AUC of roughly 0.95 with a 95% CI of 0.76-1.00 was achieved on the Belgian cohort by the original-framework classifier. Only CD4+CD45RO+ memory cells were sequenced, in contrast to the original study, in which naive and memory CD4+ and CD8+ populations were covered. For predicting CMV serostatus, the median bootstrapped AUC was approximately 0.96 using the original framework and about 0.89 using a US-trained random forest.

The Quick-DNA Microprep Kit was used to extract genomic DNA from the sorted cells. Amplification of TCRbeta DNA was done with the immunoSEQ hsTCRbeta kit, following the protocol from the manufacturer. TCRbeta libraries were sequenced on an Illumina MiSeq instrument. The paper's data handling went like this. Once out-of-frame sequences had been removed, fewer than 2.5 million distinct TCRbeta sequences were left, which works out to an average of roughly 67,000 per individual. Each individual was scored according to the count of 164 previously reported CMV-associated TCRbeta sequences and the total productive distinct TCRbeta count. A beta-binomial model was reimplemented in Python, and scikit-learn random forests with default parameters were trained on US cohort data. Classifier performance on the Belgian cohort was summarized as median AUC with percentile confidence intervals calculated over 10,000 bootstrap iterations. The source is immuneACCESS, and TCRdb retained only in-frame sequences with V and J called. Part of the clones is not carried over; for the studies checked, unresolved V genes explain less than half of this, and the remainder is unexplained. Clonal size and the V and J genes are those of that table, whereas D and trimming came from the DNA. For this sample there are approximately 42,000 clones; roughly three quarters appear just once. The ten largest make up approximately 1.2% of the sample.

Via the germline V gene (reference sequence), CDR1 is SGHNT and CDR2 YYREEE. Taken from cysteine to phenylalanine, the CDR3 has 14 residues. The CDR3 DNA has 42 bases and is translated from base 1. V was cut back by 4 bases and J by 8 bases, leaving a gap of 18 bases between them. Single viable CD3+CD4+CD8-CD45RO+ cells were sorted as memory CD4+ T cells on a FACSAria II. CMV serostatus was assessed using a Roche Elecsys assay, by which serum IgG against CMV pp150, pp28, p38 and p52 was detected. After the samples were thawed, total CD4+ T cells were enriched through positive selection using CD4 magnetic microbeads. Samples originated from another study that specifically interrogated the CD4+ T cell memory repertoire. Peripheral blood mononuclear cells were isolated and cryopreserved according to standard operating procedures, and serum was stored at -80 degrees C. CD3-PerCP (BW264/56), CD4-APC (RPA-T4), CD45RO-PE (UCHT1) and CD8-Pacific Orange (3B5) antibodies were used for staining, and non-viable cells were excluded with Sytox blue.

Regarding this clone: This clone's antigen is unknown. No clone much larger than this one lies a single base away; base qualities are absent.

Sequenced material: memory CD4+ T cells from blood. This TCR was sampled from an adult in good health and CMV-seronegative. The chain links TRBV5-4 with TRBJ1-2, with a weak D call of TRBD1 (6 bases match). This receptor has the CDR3 CASSRRTERAGYTF. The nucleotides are TGTGCCAGCAGCAGGAGGACAGAGCGGGCAGGCTACACCTTC.